The clone carrying this TCR beta chain has a handful of counts. Its specificity is not known. The sequenced fragment ends 3 residues before the CDR3 boundary, so the rest is inferred from the germline J gene. The CDR3 is 13 residues long. From germline, CDR1 is SEHNR and CDR2 FQNEAQ (reference sequence). With 5 bases clipped from V and 5 bases from J, the junction kept 5 bases outside the gene matches. Reduced serum IgG, IgA and/or IgM plus specific antibody deficiency defined CVID. Control and CVID samples contributed equal amounts of genomic DNA. Clones were sequenced by immunoSEQ multiplex PCR, and TCRdb holds only the in-frame ones, with some missing. The sample contains fewer than 40,000 clones, none of them singletons. The data were obtained in a study of T cell clonality in common variable immunodeficiency. Overall study findings and caveats: Fewer deletions and N-nucleotide insertions were reportedly seen in common variable immunodeficiency TCR beta sequences. Shared TCRbeta clones were fewer between CVID subjects than controls.

The origin of this receptor is a human donor with common variable immunodeficiency. The source material was peripheral blood mononuclear cells. The chain uses TRBV7-9 and TRBJ2-7; 8 bases fit TRBD1. CDR3 protein: CASSHLQGDEQYF. CDR3 DNA (partial): TGTGCCAGCAGCCACCTACAGGGGGACGAG. Combining the CDR3 with reference TRBV7-9 and TRBJ2-7 gives the whole variable domain DTGVSQNPRHKITKRGQNVTFRCDPISEHNRLYWYRQTLGQGPEFLTYFQNEAQLEKSRLLSDRFSAERPKGSFSTLEIQRTEQGDSAMYLCASSHLQGDEQYFGPGTRLTVT.